This passage covers 9 T cell receptor beta chains from one sample sequenced in a study of T cell responses to AZD1222 COVID-19 vaccine. TCRdb keeps only in-frame clones here, not all; method: immunoSEQ multiplex PCR. The sample records roughly 190,000 clones, approximately 90% being singletons. This material consisted of peripheral blood, taken 28 days after the second AZD1222 dose. The receptors were sampled from an adult who received the AZD1222 COVID-19 vaccine.

The V and J genes are TRBV3-1 (or the pseudogene TRBV3-2) and TRBJ1-1, with 11 bases that match TRBD1. CDR1 LGHDT and CDR2 YNNKEL come from the germline V gene (reference sequence). This CDR3 comprises 14 residues. Unmatched junction bases numbered 10, after V lost 5 bases and J lost 11 bases. The CDR3 sequence: CASSNGQGAMGAFF. CDR3 DNA sequence: TGTGCCAGCAGCAATGGACAGGGGGCTATGGGGGCTTTCTTT.

The gene calls are TRBV6-5 and TRBJ2-1; 11 bases match TRBD2. CDR1 and CDR2 (germline): MNHEY, SVGAGI. With 7 bases clipped from V and 5 bases from J, the junction kept 4 bases outside the gene matches. The CDR3 runs 14 residues. DNA for the CDR3: TGTGCCAGCACTAGCGGGAGGTCTCACAATGAGCAGTTCTTC. Translating gives CASTSGRSHNEQFF.

CDR3 residues: CATSDPGTSGSPNTGELFF. The CDR3 nucleotides are TGTGCCACCAGTGACCCCGGGACTAGCGGGAGCCCGAACACCGGGGAGCTGTTTTTT. This chain links TRBV24-1 with TRBJ2-2, with 14 bases identical to TRBD2. This CDR3 has 19 amino acids. Germline loops: CDR1 KGHDR, CDR2 SFDVKD. V lost 4 bases to trimming and J lost 0 bases; unmatched junction nucleotides: 6.

The chain carries TRBV11-3 and TRBJ2-1, with 16 bases lining up with TRBD2. V lost 4 bases, J lost 9 bases, and 6 bases stayed unmatched. Per the germline V gene, CDR1 is SGHNT and CDR2 is YENEEA. The CDR3 length is 16 residues. The CDR3 nucleotides read TGTGCCAGCAGCTCTGGGACTAGCGGGAGGGCCGTTGAGCAGTTCTTC. Translation: CASSSGTSGRAVEQFF.

This rearrangement joins TRBV5-4 to TRBJ2-2, with TRBD2 identical over 14 bases. With 3 bases clipped from V and 0 bases from J, the junction kept 4 bases outside the gene matches. Germline V CDR1 and CDR2: SGHNT, YYREEE (reference sequence). The CDR3 runs to 18 residues. The CDR3 sequence is CASSSRLAGGANTGELFF. The CDR3 bases are TGTGCCAGCAGCTCAAGACTAGCGGGAGGGGCGAACACCGGGGAGCTGTTTTTT. Full variable domain (rest looked up from reference TRBV5-4 and TRBJ2-2): ETGVTQSPTHLIKTRGQQVTLRCSSQSGHNTVSWYQQALGQGPQFIFQYYREEENGRGNFPPRFSGLQFPNYSSELNVNALELDDSALYLCASSSRLAGGANTGELFFGEGSRLTVL.

This clone was found once. This chain connects TRBV6-5 to TRBJ2-7; no reliable D call. Per germline, CDR1 MNHEY and CDR2 SVGAGI. The CDR3 is made up of 15 amino acids. V gave up 5 bases and J gave up 2 bases, with 16 bases separating them. CDR3 loop: CASSKERISTYEQYF. The CDR3 DNA sequence: TGTGCCAGCAGTAAGGAGAGGATATCTACCTACGAGCAGTACTTC.

CDR3 bases: TGTGCCAGCAGATTCCGGGCCACCTACGAGCAGTACTTC. Its protein product is CASRFRATYEQYF. The chain combines TRBV2 with TRBJ2-7; D gene uncertain. In germline, CDR1 is SNHLY, CDR2 FYNNEI. There are 13 residues in the CDR3. V was pared by 6 bases and J by 2 bases, with 11 bases between.

This chain uses TRBV5-1 with TRBJ1-3, with no clear D. Deletions cut 0 bases from V and 4 bases from J, with 17 bases between. The CDR3 consists of 17 residues. Germline lookup yields CDR1 SGHRS and CDR2 YFSETQ. The CDR3 loop reads CASSLATGEGSGNTIYF. In DNA form, the CDR3 reads TGCGCCAGCAGCTTGGCCACCGGGGAAGGATCGGGAAACACCATATATTTT.

This chain uses TRBV5-4 with TRBJ2-3, with 9 bases identical to TRBD1. The germline gives CDR1 SGHNT, CDR2 YYREEE (reference sequence). The CDR3 covers 14 residues. The trim removed 4 bases at V and 6 bases at J, leaving 6 bases unmatched. The CDR3 bases are TGTGCCAGCAGCCAACAGGGGGCGCCTGATACGCAGTATTTT. This gives the protein CASSQQGAPDTQYF. The variable domain in full, completed from reference TRBV5-4 and TRBJ2-3, reads ETGVTQSPTHLIKTRGQQVTLRCSSQSGHNTVSWYQQALGQGPQFIFQYYREEENGRGNFPPRFSGLQFPNYSSELNVNALELDDSALYLCASSQQGAPDTQYFGPGTRLTVL.